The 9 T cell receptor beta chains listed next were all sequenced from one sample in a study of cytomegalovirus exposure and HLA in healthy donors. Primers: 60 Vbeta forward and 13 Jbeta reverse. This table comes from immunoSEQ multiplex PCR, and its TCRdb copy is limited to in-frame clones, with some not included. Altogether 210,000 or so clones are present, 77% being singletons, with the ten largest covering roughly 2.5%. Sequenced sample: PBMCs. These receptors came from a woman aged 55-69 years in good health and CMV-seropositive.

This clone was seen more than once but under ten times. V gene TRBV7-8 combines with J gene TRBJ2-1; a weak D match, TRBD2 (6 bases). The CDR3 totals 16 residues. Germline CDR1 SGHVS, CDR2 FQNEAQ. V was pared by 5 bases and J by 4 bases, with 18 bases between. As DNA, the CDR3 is TGTGCCAGCAGCATTCCCGGGGCGGGAAAATACAATGAGCAGTTCTTC. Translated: CASSIPGAGKYNEQFF. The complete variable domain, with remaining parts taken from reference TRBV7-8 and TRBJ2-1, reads GAGVSQSPRYKVAKRGQDVALRCDPISGHVSLFWYQQALGQGPEFLTYFQNEAQLDKSGLPSDRFFAERPEGSVSTLKIQRTQQEDSAVYLCASSIPGAGKYNEQFFGPGTRLTVL.

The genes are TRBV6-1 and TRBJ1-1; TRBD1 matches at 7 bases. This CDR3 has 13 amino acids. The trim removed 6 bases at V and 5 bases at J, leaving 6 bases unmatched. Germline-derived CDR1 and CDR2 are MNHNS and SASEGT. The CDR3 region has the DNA TGTGCCAGCAGCCCCCCAGGGGGTACTGAAGCTTTCTTT. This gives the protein CASSPPGGTEAFF.

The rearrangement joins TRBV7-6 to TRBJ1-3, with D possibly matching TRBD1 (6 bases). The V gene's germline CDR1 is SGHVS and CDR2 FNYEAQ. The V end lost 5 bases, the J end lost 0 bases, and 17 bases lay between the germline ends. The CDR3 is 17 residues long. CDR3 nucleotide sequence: TGTGCCAGCAGCCAGACCCAACAGGGCCCCTCTGGAAACACCATATATTTT. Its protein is CASSQTQQGPSGNTIYF.

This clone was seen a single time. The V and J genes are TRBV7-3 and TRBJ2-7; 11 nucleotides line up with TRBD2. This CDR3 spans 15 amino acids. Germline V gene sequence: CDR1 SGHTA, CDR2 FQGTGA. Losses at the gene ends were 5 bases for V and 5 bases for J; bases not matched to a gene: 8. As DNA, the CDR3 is TGTGCCAGCAGCGTAAATAGCGGGGGGGCCCACGAGCAGTACTTC. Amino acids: CASSVNSGGAHEQYF.

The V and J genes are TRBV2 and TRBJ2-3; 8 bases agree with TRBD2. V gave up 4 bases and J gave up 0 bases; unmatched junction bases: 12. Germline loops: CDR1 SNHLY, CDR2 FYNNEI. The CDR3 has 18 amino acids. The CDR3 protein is CASSGRLAGYTSTDTQYF. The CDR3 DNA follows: TGTGCCAGCAGTGGTCGCCTAGCGGGTTACACTAGCACAGATACGCAGTATTTT.

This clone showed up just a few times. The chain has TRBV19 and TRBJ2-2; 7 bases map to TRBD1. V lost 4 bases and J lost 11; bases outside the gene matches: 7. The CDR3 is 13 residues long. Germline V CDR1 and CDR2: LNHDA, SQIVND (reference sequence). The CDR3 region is CASSRGDRVELFF. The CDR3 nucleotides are TGTGCCAGTAGTAGAGGAGACAGGGTAGAGCTGTTTTTT.

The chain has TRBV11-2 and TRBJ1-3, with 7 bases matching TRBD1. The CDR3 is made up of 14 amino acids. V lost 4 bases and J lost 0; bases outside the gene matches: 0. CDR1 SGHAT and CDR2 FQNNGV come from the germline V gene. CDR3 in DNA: TGTGCCAGCAGCTGGGACAGCTCTGGAAACACCATATATTTT. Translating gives CASSWDSSGNTIYF.

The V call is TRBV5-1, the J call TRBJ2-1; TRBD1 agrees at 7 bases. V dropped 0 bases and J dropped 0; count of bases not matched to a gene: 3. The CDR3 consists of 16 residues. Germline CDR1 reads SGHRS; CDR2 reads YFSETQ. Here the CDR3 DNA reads TGCGCCAGCAGCTTGGCGTGGGACAGCTCCTACAATGAGCAGTTCTTC. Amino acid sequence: CASSLAWDSSYNEQFF.

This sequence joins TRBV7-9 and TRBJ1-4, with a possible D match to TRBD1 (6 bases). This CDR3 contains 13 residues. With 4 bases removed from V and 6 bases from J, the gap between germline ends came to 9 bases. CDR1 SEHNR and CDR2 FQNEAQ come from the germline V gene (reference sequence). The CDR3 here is CASSSRGYEKLFF. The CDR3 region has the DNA TGTGCCAGCAGCTCTAGGGGGTATGAAAAACTGTTTTTT.